The rows below give T cell receptor beta chains drawn from one sample of a study of tumor-infiltrating lymphocytes in localized non-small cell lung cancer. Assay: immunoSEQ multiplex PCR; the TCRdb copy retains only in-frame clones and omits some. The sample lists tens of thousands of clones, around 64% occurring once. The source material was lung tumor tissue. These receptors all stem from a human donor with non-small cell lung cancer. The CDR3 runs from the conserved cysteine through the conserved F or W. A D gene is named only where the DNA matches it firmly. Expanded clones get a size class; other rows say once, few or many, or leave the size out.

D gene,J gene,clone size,V gene,CDR3 DNA,CDR3 protein
.,TRBJ2-1,.,TRBV11-2,TGTGCCAGCAGCTTAGTGGTCGATAGCTCCTACAATGAGCAGTTCTTC,CASSLVVDSSYNEQFF
.,TRBJ2-2,.,TRBV11-3,TGTGCCAGCAGCTCCGGGACCCTATTAAGCGGGGAGCTGTTTTTT,CASSSGTLLSGELFF
.,TRBJ2-7,.,TRBV11-2,TGTGCCAGCAGCTTAGGCCACCCCGGGACGCCACGTTCCTACGAGCAGTACTTC,CASSLGHPGTPRSYEQYF
.,TRBJ2-7,few,TRBV10-3,TGTGCCATTTTTCCAGACAGGCCTCCCTACGAGCAGTACTTC,CAIFPDRPPYEQYF
TRBD1,TRBJ2-2,few,TRBV5-1,TGCGCCAGCAGCCCGTCGGGACAGGGGGCCACAACTAACACCGGGGAGCTGTTTTTT,CASSPSGQGATTNTGELFF
.,TRBJ2-3,.,TRBV6-1,TGTGCCAGCAGTGAGGGGGGAGGAGGGGCAGATACGCAGTATTTT,CASSEGGGGADTQYF
.,TRBJ1-1,few,TRBV10-1,TGCGCCAGCAGTGGACACCGGGCCGGGAACACTGAAGCTTTCTTT,CASSGHRAGNTEAFF
TRBD1,TRBJ2-5,once,TRBV6-1,TGTGCCAGCAGCCTGGGACAGGGGTTCCAAGAGACCCAGTACTTC,CASSLGQGFQETQYF
.,TRBJ2-1,few,TRBV5-5,TGTGCCAGCAGCTTGGAGGTCGGCAATTACAATGAGCAGTTCTTC,CASSLEVGNYNEQFF
.,TRBJ1-2,.,TRBV29-1,TGCAGCGTTGAAGAGGGGCAGCGCTTGGTAGGGGGCTACACCTTC,CSVEEGQRLVGGYTF
.,TRBJ1-2,.,TRBV10-3,TGTGCCATCAGTGACGGGCGCTATGGCTACACCTTC,CAISDGRYGYTF
TRBD2,TRBJ2-1,.,TRBV5-5,TGTGCCAGCAGCAGACTAGCGGGAGACGGGGGTGAGCAGTTCTTC,CASSRLAGDGGEQFF
.,TRBJ2-1,few,TRBV5-6,TGTGCCAGCAGCCCCACGGGGAATGAGCAGTTCTTC,CASSPTGNEQFF
.,TRBJ2-7,.,TRBV9,TGTGCCAGCAGCGTAGCAGGGGACGGCTACGAGCAGTACTTC,CASSVAGDGYEQYF
.,TRBJ1-1,.,TRBV7-2,TGTGCCAGCAGCTTAGCGGACACATACACTGAAGCTTTCTTT,CASSLADTYTEAFF
TRBD1,TRBJ2-5,once,TRBV28,TGTGCCAGCAGTGTTTACAGGGGCCCCGCGACCCAGTACTTC,CASSVYRGPATQYF
.,TRBJ2-2,.,TRBV5-1,TGCGCCAGCAGCTTTGGTCCAAGGGCTGGCACCGGGGAGCTGTTTTTT,CASSFGPRAGTGELFF
.,TRBJ2-3,once,TRBV2,TGTGCCAGCAGTGAAAGAACAGATACGCAGTATTTT,CASSERTDTQYF
.,TRBJ2-4,.,TRBV19,TGTGCCAGTAGTACAGGGGCGACAAAAAACATTCAGTACTTC,CASSTGATKNIQYF
.,TRBJ2-1,few,TRBV10-2,TGCGCCAGCAGTTTGGTGGGAGTTTCCTACAATGAGCAGTTCTTC,CASSLVGVSYNEQFF
TRBD1,TRBJ2-7,.,TRBV10-3,TGTGCCATAGCCGGCGGACAGGGTAATGAGCAGTACTTC,CAIAGGQGNEQYF
.,TRBJ1-1,few,TRBV5-1,TGCGCCAGCAGCTTGGACCCACAGGAGAACACTGAAGCTTTCTTT,CASSLDPQENTEAFF
.,TRBJ2-5,.,TRBV2,TGTGCCAGCAGTCCCGGGACCGGAGGGGAGACCCAGTACTTC,CASSPGTGGETQYF
TRBD2,TRBJ2-1,.,TRBV28,TGTGCCAGCAGTTACCTCACACTAGCGGGAGGCCCATACAATGAGCAGTTCTTC,CASSYLTLAGGPYNEQFF
.,TRBJ1-1,.,TRBV7-2,TGTGCCAGCAGCGCCTACAAGAACACTGAAGCTTTCTTT,CASSAYKNTEAFF
.,TRBJ1-5,.,TRBV28,TGTGCCAGCAGTTTATTAGACCATTATAGCAATCAGCCCCAGCATTTT,CASSLLDHYSNQPQHF
.,TRBJ2-1,few,TRBV20-1,TGCAGTGCTCGTGGGAACAATGAGCAGTTCTTC,CSARGNNEQFF